This TCR beta chain is drawn from a study of OX40 agonist ivuxolimab in advanced cancers. Overall study context: While on treatment, patients had intravenous ivuxolimab at 0.01 to 10 mg/kg every 2 weeks.

Broader study findings: Clonal expansion among partial responders at 0.1-3.0 mg/kg ranked near the lowest.

For this clone: Its antigen is not identified.

Assay: immunoSEQ multiplex PCR; the TCRdb copy retains only in-frame clones and omits some. The top ten hold 8.5% to 14% of the sample, which has around 35,000 clones, approximately 79% seen once. CDR1 is SQVTM and CDR2 is ANQGSEA in the germline V gene. V shed 5 bases and J shed 0 bases, with 8 bases lying between them. The CDR3 totals 13 residues. The source was CD4+ or CD8+ T cells sorted from blood, collected in a trial of the OX40 agonist ivuxolimab. The source is an adult with an advanced solid tumor such as melanoma, head and neck, liver or kidney cancer. The chain is built from TRBV29-1 and TRBJ2-1; D ambiguous. Here the CDR3 DNA reads TGCAGCGTTAGGACGGCCTCCTACAATGAGCAGTTCTTC. Translated, it gives CSVRTASYNEQFF.